One sample yielded the 24 T cell receptor beta chains listed below, sequenced in a study of human T cells and chemical hapten exposure. As for time point: patch test 1, 2 weeks after DPC sensitization. Treatment: therapeutic diphenylcyclopropenone sensitization with weekly scalp DPC. TCRdb ran MiXCR on the RACE reads and lists one entry per CDR3 protein. The sample records around 190,000 distinct CDR3 sequences, 20% to 25% being singletons. This material consisted of whole blood, taken in connection with sensitization to the hapten diphenylcyclopropenone (DPC). These TCRs come from a woman aged 45-65 years with alopecia areata. Some clones in this sample may be carry-over from other donors' samples.

In its sample, this clonotype was seen a few times. A read error may produce the germline difference seen at one junction end. The chain combines TRBV29-1 with TRBJ1-2, with 7 bases matching TRBD1. From germline, CDR1 is SQVTM and CDR2 ANQGSEA. The CDR3 covers 11 residues. CDR3 coding DNA: TGCAGCGTTGAAGCAGGGGGAGCTTACAACTTC. This sequence encodes CSVEAGGAYNF. Combining the CDR3 with reference TRBV29-1 and TRBJ1-2 gives the whole variable domain SAVISQKPSRDICQRGTSLTIQCQVDSQVTMMFWYRQQPGQSLTLIATANQGSEATYESGFVIDKFPISRPNLTFSTLTVSNMSPEDSSIYLCSVEAGGAYNFGSGTRLTVV.

In this sample, this clonotype turned up a few times. The rearrangement joins TRBV6-5 to TRBJ2-2; the match to TRBD1 covers 9 bases. This CDR3 region has 16 residues. The V and J ends lost 4 bases and 4 bases, in that order; junction bases with no gene match: 7. The germline CDR1 and CDR2 sequences are MNHEY and SVGAGI. This CDR3 reads CASSFDRDRVTGELFF. The CDR3 nucleotides are TGTGCCAGCAGTTTCGACCGGGACAGGGTCACCGGGGAGCTGTTTTTT.

This clonotype turned up a few times. This sequence joins TRBV7-9 and TRBJ1-4; D remains ambiguous. The CDR3 is 15 residues long. Per germline, CDR1 SEHNR and CDR2 FQNEAQ (reference sequence). The germline V and J ends were trimmed by 2 bases and 7 bases, with 14 bases remaining between them. The CDR3: CASSLNRQESEKLFF. The CDR3 DNA reads as TGTGCCAGCAGCTTAAATCGGCAAGAGAGTGAAAAACTGTTTTTT.

Regarding this clonotype: Sequence at one end of the junction differs from germline and may be a read error. V and J are TRBV5-1 and TRBJ2-2, with a possible D match to TRBD2 (5 bases). CDR3 length: 15 residues. Germline assignment: CDR1 SGHRS and CDR2 YFSETQ. CDR3 region: CASSPDRANTGELLF. Written as DNA, the CDR3 is TGCGCCAGCAGCCCGGATCGGGCGAACACCGGGGAGCTGCTTTTT.

The J gene is TRBJ2-1, the V gene TRBV5-1; 8 bases are shared with TRBD1. Germline CDR1 and CDR2: SGHRS and YFSETQ. Trimming at V came to 4 bases and at J to 9 bases, leaving 18 bases not matched to a gene. The CDR3 sequence is 17 residues long. The CDR3 is CASSKMTGDPRQVEQFF. The DNA of the CDR3 is TGCGCCAGCAGCAAGATGACAGGGGACCCCCGTCAGGTTGAGCAGTTCTTC.

V usage is TRBV6-5 and J usage is TRBJ2-1; D call uncertain. This CDR3 region has 11 residues. Germline lookup yields CDR1 MNHEY and CDR2 SVGAGI. The V end lost 4 bases, the J end lost 6 bases, and 4 bases lay between the germline ends. The CDR3 sequence: CASSFSNEQFF. CDR3 in DNA: TGTGCCAGCAGTTTTAGCAATGAGCAGTTCTTC.

The rearrangement uses TRBV7-3 and TRBJ2-1, with 9 bases matching TRBD2. With 0 bases clipped from V and 8 bases from J, the junction kept 2 bases outside the gene matches. CDR3 length: 14 residues. The V gene's germline CDR1 is SGHTA and CDR2 FQGTGA. CDR3 residues: CASSLTSGSHEQFF. In DNA, the CDR3 is TGTGCCAGCAGCTTAACTAGCGGGAGTCATGAGCAGTTCTTC.

The V and J genes are TRBV10-3 and TRBJ2-1; D is perhaps TRBD2 (6 bases). CDR3 length: 14 residues. Trimming pared 6 bases from V and 6 bases from J, leaving 15 bases between. Looked up from germline, CDR1 is ENHRY and CDR2 is SYGVKD. Written as DNA, the CDR3 is TGTGCCATCAGCGGGAGAGCATCAGGCAATGAGCAGTTCTTC. Its translation is CAISGRASGNEQFF.

This clonotype was counted only a few times. The chain is built from TRBV29-1 and TRBJ2-3; weak D call: TRBD2 (6 bases). CDR1 SQVTM and CDR2 ANQGSEA come from the germline V gene. Trimming shortened V by 8 bases and J by 4 bases, and 16 bases separated the two germline ends. The CDR3 extends over 13 amino acids. CDR3 region: CSSGGGHADTQYF. The CDR3 bases are TGCAGCTCCGGGGGAGGTCACGCAGATACGCAGTATTTT.

The chain recombines TRBV6-1 with TRBJ2-7; possibly TRBD1 or TRBD2 for D (6 bases each). Germline V gene sequence: CDR1 MNHNS, CDR2 SASEGT. The CDR3 runs 15 residues. Trimming shortened V by 2 bases and J by 4 bases, and 15 bases separated the two germline ends. CDR3 amino acids: CASSEPGGVRYEQYF. The CDR3, as DNA: TGTGCCAGCAGTGAACCCGGGGGCGTACGTTACGAGCAGTACTTC.

V and J are TRBV28 and TRBJ2-5; 14 bases are shared with TRBD2. J gave up 1 base and V 6 bases, and 4 bases lay outside the gene matches. CDR3 size: 16 residues. Germline V gives CDR1 MDHEN, CDR2 SYDVKM. The CDR3 loop is CASRRLAGGSQETQYF. CDR3 bases: TGTGCCAGCAGACGACTAGCGGGAGGGAGCCAAGAGACCCAGTACTTC.

The chain employs TRBV5-5 and TRBJ1-5; 10 bases line up with TRBD1. Looked up from germline, CDR1 is SGHKS and CDR2 is YYEKEE (reference sequence). J was trimmed by 1 base and V by 3 bases; bases with no gene match: 4. The CDR3 loop spans 16 amino acids. The CDR3 coding sequence is TGTGCCAGCAGCTACGGGACAGGGGAGAGCAATCAGCCCCAGCATTTT. It yields the protein CASSYGTGESNQPQHF.

This chain links TRBV18 with TRBJ2-1; TRBD1 or TRBD2 may be the D gene (5 bases each). The CDR3 sequence is 14 residues long. V gave up 6 bases and J gave up 4 bases, with 13 bases separating them. Germline lookup yields CDR1 KGHSH and CDR2 LQKENI. The CDR3 DNA reads TGTGCCAGCTCCCGGGACCCACCTTACAATGAGCAGTTCTTC. It encodes CASSRDPPYNEQFF.

The CDR3 region has the DNA TGCAGTGCCAGCCGACTAGCGGCAGCCTACGAGCAGTACTTC. As protein: CSASRLAAAYEQYF. The chain carries TRBV20-1 and TRBJ2-7, with 9 bases identical to TRBD2. CDR3 length: 14 amino acids. Germline-derived CDR1 and CDR2 are DFQATT and SNEGSKA (reference sequence). V lost 6 bases, J lost 2 bases, and 8 bases stayed unmatched.

This clonotype was seen ten or more times. V gene TRBV29-1 combines with J gene TRBJ1-4; TRBD1 matches 8 bases. V trimming: 7 bases; J trimming: 8 bases; junction bases outside the gene matches: 9. CDR3 size: 13 residues. Germline loops: CDR1 SQVTM, CDR2 ANQGSEA. The CDR3 coding sequence is TGCAGCGCCCGACAGGGGATGGTAGAAAAACTGTTTTTT. This sequence encodes CSARQGMVEKLFF. The variable domain in full, completed from reference TRBV29-1 and TRBJ1-4, reads SAVISQKPSRDICQRGTSLTIQCQVDSQVTMMFWYRQQPGQSLTLIATANQGSEATYESGFVIDKFPISRPNLTFSTLTVSNMSPEDSSIYLCSARQGMVEKLFFGSGTQLSVL.

This clonotype has only one observation. This chain uses TRBV25-1 with TRBJ2-7, with TRBD1 matching over 8 bases. V trimming: 8 bases; J trimming: 3 bases; junction bases outside the gene matches: 3. CDR1 and CDR2 (germline): MGHDK, SYGVNS. The CDR3 has 12 residues. Here the CDR3 reads CASRDRSYEQYF. The CDR3, as DNA: TGTGCCAGCCGGGACAGGAGCTACGAGCAGTACTTC.

As to this clonotype: The junction departs from germline at one end; a sequencing error may be responsible. The chain joins TRBV5-1 to TRBJ2-1; D call uncertain. The CDR3 is 14 residues long. Germline CDR1 and CDR2: SGHRS and YFSETQ. The CDR3 here is CASSLESSYNEQFF. Here the CDR3 DNA reads TGTGCCAGCAGTTTGGAGAGCTCCTACAATGAGCAGTTCTTC.

The chain links TRBV20-1 to TRBJ1-5; TRBD1 aligns across 8 bases. V gave up 6 bases and J gave up 4 bases; unmatched junction bases: 11. CDR1 and CDR2 from the germline V gene are DFQATT and SNEGSKA (reference sequence). CDR3 length equals 15 residues. The CDR3 sequence is CSALPGQVSNQPQHF. CDR3 bases: TGCAGTGCCCTGCCGGGACAGGTATCTAATCAGCCCCAGCATTTT.

This clonotype showed up just a few times. The chain's CDR3 is CASSTLAGVGGGTDTQYF. The CDR3 DNA is TGTGCCAGTAGCACTCTAGCGGGAGTCGGGGGTGGGACAGATACGCAGTATTTT. The rearrangement links TRBV19 to TRBJ2-3, with 10 bases lining up with TRBD2. Germline CDR1 reads LNHDA; CDR2 reads SQIVND (reference sequence). J gave up 3 bases and V 6 bases, and 15 bases lay outside the gene matches. The CDR3 contains 18 residues.

This clonotype has just a few counts. The chain recombines TRBV20-1 with TRBJ2-1; the match to TRBD2 covers 10 bases. CDR3 length equals 14 residues. The V gene end was trimmed by 1 base and the J gene end by 8 bases; junction bases not matched to a gene: 5. The germline V gene has CDR1 DFQATT and CDR2 SNEGSKA (reference sequence). The DNA for the CDR3 is TGCAGTGCTAGAGGTAGCGGGAGGACCCATGAGCAGTTCTTC. Protein product: CSARGSGRTHEQFF.

CDR3 loop: CSVGQGVAYEQYF. For the CDR3, the DNA is TGCAGCGTGGGACAGGGCGTCGCCTACGAGCAGTACTTC. V and J are TRBV29-1 and TRBJ2-7; 9 bases align to TRBD1. The V gene end was trimmed by 6 bases and the J gene end by 2 bases; junction bases not matched to a gene: 5. Germline loops: CDR1 SQVTM, CDR2 ANQGSEA. The CDR3 consists of 13 residues.

The genes are TRBV27 and TRBJ1-2; 10 bases align to TRBD1. CDR1 is MNHEY and CDR2 is SMNVEV in the germline V gene (reference sequence). CDR3 length equals 14 residues. The V segment lost 5 bases and the J segment 3 bases; nucleotides outside the gene matches: 3. The CDR3 coding sequence is TGTGCCAGCAGTCCGACAGGGGGCTACTATGGCTACACCTTC. Protein: CASSPTGGYYGYTF.

This chain joins TRBV7-9 and TRBJ1-3; D is unclear. V lost 5 bases to trimming and J lost 4 bases, with 15 bases between them. Germline lookup yields CDR1 SEHNR and CDR2 FQNEAQ (reference sequence). This CDR3 has 15 amino acids. CDR3 in amino acids: CASSPYGESGNTIYF. The CDR3 DNA is TGTGCCAGCAGCCCTTATGGGGAATCGGGAAACACCATATATTTT.

This clonotype was detected a few times. The V call is TRBV6-5, the J call TRBJ1-2; 8 nucleotides match TRBD1. V lost 6 bases to trimming and J lost 5 bases; unmatched junction nucleotides: 11. Germline lookup yields CDR1 MNHEY and CDR2 SVGAGI. The CDR3 runs to 15 residues. Here the CDR3 DNA reads TGTGCCAGCAGAGCCCCTGGACAGGGCGGGTATGGCTACACCTTC. Translation gives CASRAPGQGGYGYTF.